The clone carrying this TCR beta chain was found many times. The antigen remains unidentified. Addition of a universal primer site occurred through template switching, and cDNA carried unique molecular identifiers. TCRdb passed the 5' RACE reads through MiXCR, listing each CDR3 protein once. The repertoire has hundreds of thousands of distinct CDR3 sequences, around 6.1% of them found once; the top ten carry 1.5% to 2%. This sample stems from a study of identical twins. Study-wide results and limits: There were fewer insertions in abundant cord blood beta clonotypes, but memory repertoires showed no such pattern. Twin-shared out-of-frame alpha sequences showed excess low generation probability.

J was trimmed by 5 bases and V by 6 bases; bases with no gene match: 6. The CDR3 length is 14 residues. The donors were all healthy and Caucasian. The chain links TRBV12-3 or TRBV12-4 to TRBJ2-1; 8 bases match TRBD2. The sequence was collected from a man between 18 and 35 years old in good health. The specimen sequenced was naive T cells sorted from blood. CDR3 in amino acids: CASRPFSGDNEQFF. The CDR3 region has the DNA TGTGCCAGCAGGCCCTTTAGCGGGGACAATGAGCAGTTCTTC.